The 4 T cell receptor beta chains below come from one sample, sequenced in a study of shared clonotypes between healthy human individuals. The assay was immunoSEQ multiplex PCR, and TCRdb's table has in-frame clones only and misses some. The sample has about 700,000 clones, approximately 74% seen once. What was sequenced was memory CD4+ T cells sorted from blood. The subset was: CD45RA-negative fraction. Source of these receptors: a woman in her twenties or thirties in good health.

The CDR3 nucleotides read TGTGCCAGTAGTATCGCGGGGCCCCAGCATTTT. This gives the protein CASSIAGPQHF. The V and J genes are TRBV19 and TRBJ1-5, with D uncertain. Per the germline V gene, CDR1 is LNHDA and CDR2 is SQIVND (reference sequence). Trimming took 3 bases from V and 9 from J, leaving 6 bases between them. The CDR3 is 11 amino acids.

This rearrangement joins TRBV5-1 to TRBJ2-2; D is tentatively TRBD1 or TRBD2 (5 bases each). CDR1 and CDR2 (germline): SGHRS, YFSETQ. The CDR3 has 13 residues. V dropped 7 bases and J dropped 6 bases, with 13 bases sitting between them. CDR3 in amino acids: CASRDGDAGELFF. Written as DNA, the CDR3 is TGCGCCAGCCGGGACGGAGACGCCGGGGAGCTGTTTTTT.

The rearrangement uses TRBV7-9 and TRBJ2-7, with TRBD1 identical over 10 bases. V was pared by 5 bases and J by 5 bases, with 9 bases of the junction left unmatched. Germline V gene sequence: CDR1 SEHNR, CDR2 FQNEAQ (reference sequence). The CDR3 has 15 residues. CDR3 protein: CASSISGTGVDEQYF. The CDR3 DNA sequence: TGTGCCAGCAGCATATCCGGGACAGGGGTAGACGAGCAGTACTTC.

The chain combines TRBV28 with TRBJ1-2, with a tentative D call TRBD1 (5 bases). The CDR3 is 16 residues long. CDR1 MDHEN and CDR2 SYDVKM come from the germline V gene. V was cut by 5 bases and J by 10 bases, with 26 bases left in between. CDR3: CASSQHFLTAALVYTF. DNA of the CDR3: TGTGCCAGCAGTCAACACTTCCTGACAGCTGCATTAGTCTACACCTTC.